Here is one T cell receptor (beta chain) with its context. These data belong to a study of blood T cell repertoires in COVID-19. The CDR3 length is 15 residues. CDR1 is GTSNPN, CDR2 SVGIG, per germline (reference sequence). The V end was cut by 3 bases, the J end by 2 bases, with 16 bases between. Sequencing was performed with immunoSEQ multiplex PCR; in TCRdb, only in-frame clones are kept and a portion is missing. The top ten clones hold roughly 3% of a sample with about 220,000 clones, roughly 80% of them seen once. What was sequenced was peripheral blood. The chain joins TRBV30 to TRBJ1-2; possibly TRBD1 for D (6 bases). The receptor was derived from a woman aged 25 to 39 who had recovered from COVID-19. The CDR3 region is CAWRDDPTGNYGYTF. The DNA of the CDR3 is TGTGCCTGGAGGGACGATCCGACAGGCAACTATGGCTACACCTTC.